This entry concerns a single T cell receptor (beta chain). Its target is not known. Coverage ceases 3 residues before the CDR3 finishes, and the germline J gene fills in the end. The protocol was immunoSEQ multiplex PCR, while the TCRdb copy is restricted to in-frame clones and leaves out a portion. The listing records 20,000 to 25,000 clones. The data are from a study of T cells in women clearing cervical HPV infection. Broader study findings: CIN3+ cases had significantly higher TCR repertoire richness than controls, but evenness did not differ.

The CDR3 extends over 16 amino acids. The germline gives CDR1 KGHSH, CDR2 LQKENI. The chain joins TRBV18 to TRBJ2-4; TRBD1 aligns across 12 bases. Sequencing used blood buffy coat. The origin of this receptor is a woman aged 18 to 75 with a cervical HPV16 infection that either progressed to CIN3+ or cleared (not recorded which). CDR3 residues: CASSPRPGQGADGQYF. CDR3 DNA (partial): TGTGCCAGCTCACCGCGGCCGGGACAGGGGGCGGATGGT. The full variable domain, completed using reference TRBV18 and TRBJ2-4, is NAGVMQNPRHLVRRRGQEARLRCSPMKGHSHVYWYRQLPEEGLKFMVYLQKENIIDESGMPKERFSAEFPKEGPSILRIQQVVRGDSAAYFCASSPRPGQGADGQYFGAGTRLSVL.